This is a list of T cell receptor beta chains from one sample in a study of cytomegalovirus exposure and HLA in healthy donors. Only in-frame clones appear in the TCRdb table, and some are missing; sequencing was by immunoSEQ multiplex PCR. The table has about 130,000 clones, more than 80% seen once. The sample taken for sequencing was PBMCs. These receptor sequences come from a man in his forties in good health and CMV-seronegative. The CDR3 runs from the conserved cysteine through the conserved F or W. Fields, in order: V gene, D gene, J gene, CDR3 protein. The D gene is left open where the match is weak.

>TRBV28|NA|TRBJ2-5
CASSFQWGPNGGLPQETQYF
>TRBV2|TRBD2|TRBJ2-1
CASSVAIERYITSGSNEQFF
>TRBV28|TRBD2|TRBJ2-1
CASSPPLAGGLNEQFF
>TRBV29-1|NA|TRBJ1-3
CSARSSGNTIYF
>TRBV29-1|TRBD2|TRBJ2-3
CSVGWRELDTQYF
>TRBV5-1|TRBD2|TRBJ2-5
CASSRVAGVREETQYF
>TRBV2|NA|TRBJ2-4
CASAREENIQYF
>TRBV7-9|TRBD2|TRBJ2-7
CASSRGTSGAWEQYF
>TRBV7-8|NA|TRBJ1-2
CASSLISANYGYTF
>TRBV11-2|TRBD2|TRBJ2-7
CASSLAGTSGSYEQYF
>TRBV5-1|NA|TRBJ1-4
CASRQGEEKLFF
>TRBV20-1|NA|TRBJ1-2
CSATGQGGYTF
>TRBV6-1|NA|TRBJ2-2
CASRINPDTGELFF
>TRBV27|NA|TRBJ2-3
CASSTIGQSDTQYF
>TRBV11-3|NA|TRBJ2-3
CASSSGQKDTQYF
>TRBV7-9|NA|TRBJ2-1
CASSLPGGEQFF
>TRBV7-9|TRBD2|TRBJ2-7
CASSSPEGAGGPWEQYF
>TRBV15|NA|TRBJ2-6
CATSRATVSGANVLTF
>TRBV5-1|NA|TRBJ2-2
CASSQGGNTGELFF
>TRBV19|NA|TRBJ1-5
CASSILGGAGQPQHF
>TRBV2|NA|TRBJ1-4
CASRGTGGTKKLFF
>TRBV5-1|NA|TRBJ2-5
CASSFGEYQETQYF
>TRBV18|TRBD1|TRBJ1-1
CASSPLGQLEAFF
>TRBV5-1|TRBD2|TRBJ2-5
CASSPLAGGPETQYF
>TRBV5-4|TRBD1|TRBJ1-6
CASSFGQGVSPLHF